The rows below give T cell receptor beta chains drawn from one sample of a study of human T cells and chemical hapten exposure. TCRdb reanalysed the RACE reads using MiXCR and keeps one entry per CDR3 protein. The sample has more than 50,000 distinct CDR3 sequences; around 7% are singletons. The material was whole blood, obtained in connection with sensitization to the hapten diphenylcyclopropenone (DPC). These receptors were obtained from a woman aged 30 to 39 with alopecia areata. Some clones in this sample may be carry-over from other donors' samples. Each CDR3 is given with its conserved first and last residue. The D gene is left open where the match is weak. Expanded clones are given a class, and other clones once, few, many or no size at all.

v_call	d_call	clone_size	j_call	cdr3_aa	cdr3_nt
TRBV6-5	NA	few	TRBJ1-1	CASSSDRRVEAFF	TGTGCCAGCAGTTCCGACCGAAGGGTAGAAGCTTTCTTT
TRBV6-5	TRBD2	many	TRBJ2-1	CASKAGGNYNEQFF	TGTGCCAGCAAAGCGGGGGGGAACTACAATGAGCAGTTCTTC
TRBV27	NA	many	TRBJ2-3	CASSSPTARSDTQYF	TGTGCCAGCAGTTCCCCGACAGCCAGGTCAGATACGCAGTATTTT
TRBV7-9	TRBD2	many	TRBJ2-7	CASTKLAGTYEQYF	TGTGCCAGTACGAAATTAGCGGGGACCTACGAGCAGTACTTC
TRBV15	NA	many	TRBJ1-2	CATSGRYGYTF	TGTGCCACCAGCGGGCGTTACGGCTACACCTTC
TRBV15	NA	many	TRBJ1-2	CATSRDSEVYGYTF	TGTGCCACCAGCAGAGATTCGGAAGTCTATGGCTACACCTTC
TRBV29-1	NA	many	TRBJ1-2	CSVEGYQGYTF	TGCAGCGTTGAAGGTTACCAGGGCTACACCTTC
TRBV9	NA	many	TRBJ1-4	CASSAAYAEKLFF	TGTGCCAGCAGCGCTGCGTATGCTGAAAAACTGTTTTTT
TRBV6-5	NA	few	TRBJ2-3	CASSRRTSTDTQYF	TGTGCCAGCAGTCGCAGGACTAGCACAGATACGCAGTATTTT
TRBV19	TRBD2	few	TRBJ2-2	CASRSHGGAGELFF	TGTGCCAGTAGGTCGCACGGGGGGGCCGGGGAGCTGTTTTTT
TRBV5-1	NA	many	TRBJ2-7	CASSFGVGFYEQYF	TGCGCCAGCAGCTTCGGGGTCGGATTCTACGAGCAGTACTTC
TRBV7-8	TRBD1	few	TRBJ1-2	CASSLSRGTVNLRF	TGTGCCAGCAGCTTATCCAGAGGGACAGTCAATCTCCGGTTC
TRBV18	NA	many	TRBJ1-2	CASSPPGDLYGYTF	TGTGCCAGCTCACCACCGGGGGACTTATATGGCTACACCTTC
TRBV20-1	NA	many	TRBJ1-4	CSAVALGEEKLFF	TGCAGTGCTGTAGCCCTTGGGGAAGAAAAACTGTTTTTT
TRBV5-4	NA	few	TRBJ1-6	CASSYDAGSGNSPLHF	TGTGCCAGCAGCTACGATGCAGGGTCGGGGAATTCACCCCTCCACTTT
TRBV7-2	NA	many	TRBJ2-6	CASSLWFYGANVLTF	TGTGCCAGCAGCTTGTGGTTTTATGGGGCCAACGTCCTGACTTTC
TRBV20-1	NA	few	TRBJ1-1	CSARDFPLPEAFF	TGCAGTGCTAGAGATTTCCCTTTGCCTGAAGCTTTCTTT
TRBV12-3/TRBV12-4	NA	NA	TRBJ1-6	CASSFGEFGGSPLHF	TGTGCCAGCAGTTTCGGGGAATTTGGGGGTTCACCCCTCCACTTT
TRBV7-6	NA	many	TRBJ1-1	CASSRGMNTEAFF	TGTGCCAGCAGCCGGGGGATGAACACTGAAGCTTTCTTT
TRBV7-8	NA	NA	TRBJ2-3	CASSLEGRDTQYF	TGTGCCAGCAGCTTAGAAGGACGAGATACGCAGTATTTT